A single sample is the source of the 3 T cell receptor beta chains below, sequenced in a study of blood T cells in healthy people across ages (dated by TCRdb to about 2015). Libraries were made using 5' RACE. Sequenced on an Illumina HiSeq 2500. A second roughly 6 to 12 cycle PCR used a sample-barcoded 5' primer and a J-beta primer mix. TCRdb handled the public reads itself, with Q25 trimming in fastp and clone calling in MiXCR, and kept productive beta chains. Every CDR3 protein is listed once, alongside the most common genes and DNA of its rows. Recorded for this sample are over 500,000 distinct CDR3 sequences; about 25% of them occurred a single time. Clones ranked in the top ten supply approximately 4% of the sample. These data also formed part of another study, on T cells of mothers and their children.

Sequenced input: blood. The receptors shown here come from a boy under 10 years old in good health.

This clonotype was found a few times. V is TRBV10-3 and J is TRBJ2-5; the match to TRBD2 covers 7 bases. The V gene's germline CDR1 is ENHRY and CDR2 SYGVKD. The length of the CDR3 is 14 residues. The ends lost 4 bases at V and 2 bases at J; junction bases unmatched: 4. The CDR3 DNA reads TGTGCCATCAGTGGTGCGGGGGAACAAGAGACCCAGTACTTC. Translation gives CAISGAGEQETQYF.

This clonotype was detected a few times. The genes are TRBV20-1 and TRBJ1-2; TRBD1 matches at 7 bases. Germline loops: CDR1 DFQATT, CDR2 SNEGSKA (reference sequence). The junction had 15 bases not matched to a gene; V was cut back by 6 bases and J by 2 bases. The CDR3 consists of 16 residues. This CDR3 reads CSAPGQSLTINYGYTF. The CDR3 nucleotides are TGCAGTGCCCCGGGACAGTCACTCACTATCAACTATGGCTACACCTTC.

The CDR3 here is CSARGSSGSYEQYF. The DNA for the CDR3 is TGCAGTGCTAGGGGGTCTAGCGGATCCTACGAGCAGTACTTC. V and J are TRBV20-1 and TRBJ2-7; 7 nucleotides line up with TRBD2. From germline, CDR1 is DFQATT and CDR2 SNEGSKA (reference sequence). The junction had 6 bases not matched to a gene; V was cut back by 3 bases and J by 1 base. This CDR3 region has 14 residues.